This T cell receptor (beta chain) was observed in a study of shared clonotypes between healthy human individuals. Overall study context: The study used three CD4 naive, three CD4 memory, two CD8 naive and one CD8 memory plate per donor. The study, taken as a whole, reports: Estimated richness values were generally larger in naive subsets than in memory subsets. Against clonotypes common to all four donors, non-shared ones had lower generation probabilities.

CDR3 length: 16 amino acids. Per the germline V gene, CDR1 is MNHEY and CDR2 is SMNVEV (reference sequence). As concerns this clone: Its target is not known. Relative to the germline gene, one junction end is altered; a read error may explain this.

Only CD45RO-negative cells positively selected for CCR7 counted as naive CD8 cells, so terminally differentiated effector memory CD45RA+ cells were excluded. Healthy HIV-negative adults with no recent acute infections or vaccinations were recruited as donors. Profiling relied on immunoSEQ multiplex PCR, and the TCRdb table lists in-frame clones only, not all of them. The sample consists of around 1.9 million clones, 93% of them appearing once. The clonotype comes from a young man in good health. Some clones in this sample may be carry-over from other donors' samples. The chain has TRBV27 and TRBJ2-5; D gene unclear. Material: naive CD8+ T cells from PBMCs. The DNA of the CDR3 is TGTGCCAGCGGTTTGCTCGCGAGCCTCAACCAAGAGACCCAGTACTTC. It is translated as CASGLLASLNQETQYF.